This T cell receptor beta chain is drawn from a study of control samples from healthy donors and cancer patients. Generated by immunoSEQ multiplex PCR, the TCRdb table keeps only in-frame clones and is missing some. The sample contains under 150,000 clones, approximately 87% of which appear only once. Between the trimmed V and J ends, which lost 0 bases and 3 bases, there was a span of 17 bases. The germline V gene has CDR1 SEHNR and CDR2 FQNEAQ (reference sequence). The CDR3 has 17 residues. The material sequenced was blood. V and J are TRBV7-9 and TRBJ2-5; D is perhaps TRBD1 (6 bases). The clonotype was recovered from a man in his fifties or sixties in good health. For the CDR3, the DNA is TGTGCCAGCAGCTTAGCCGTCTACAGGGTTAGGGAAGAGACCCAGTACTTC. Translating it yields CASSLAVYRVREETQYF.